The sequence of this TCR beta chain was determined in a study of T cells after yellow fever vaccination. TCRdb used MiXCR to reprocess the 5' RACE reads, holding one entry per CDR3 protein. The sample contains around 360,000 distinct CDR3 sequences, more than 9% of which appear only once. The CDR3 length is 14 residues. V lost 0 bases and J 3 bases, leaving 8 bases between the germline ends. In this sample, this clonotype turned up many times. What it binds is not known. Whole-study results and caveats: A minor fraction of clonotypes spanned both CD4 and CD8 compartments. Clones that expanded after primary vaccination mostly reappeared after the booster (approximately 96% CD4, roughly 90% CD8). Peaking faster, on day 5 versus 15, the secondary response was nonetheless weaker.

The rearrangement joins TRBV12-3 or TRBV12-4 to TRBJ1-1; D gene ambiguous. The sequencing used PBMCs, collected on the day of the first yellow fever vaccination. This clonotype was obtained from a man aged 18 to 29 who received the YFV17D yellow fever vaccine. The CDR3 is CASSLANLDTEAFF. CDR3 coding DNA: TGTGCCAGCAGTTTAGCCAACTTGGACACTGAAGCTTTCTTT.